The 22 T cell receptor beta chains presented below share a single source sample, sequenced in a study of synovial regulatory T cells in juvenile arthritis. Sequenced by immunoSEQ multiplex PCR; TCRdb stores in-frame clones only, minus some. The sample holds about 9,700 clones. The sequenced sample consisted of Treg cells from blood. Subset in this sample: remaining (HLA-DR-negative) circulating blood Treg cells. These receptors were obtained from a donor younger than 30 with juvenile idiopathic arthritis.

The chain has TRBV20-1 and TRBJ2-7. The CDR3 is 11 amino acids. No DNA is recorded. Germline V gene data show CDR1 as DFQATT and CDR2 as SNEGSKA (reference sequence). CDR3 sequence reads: CSAPWGYEQYF.

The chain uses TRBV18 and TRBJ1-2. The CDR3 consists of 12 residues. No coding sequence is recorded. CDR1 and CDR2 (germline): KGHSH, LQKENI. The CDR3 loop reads CASSGDNYGYTF.

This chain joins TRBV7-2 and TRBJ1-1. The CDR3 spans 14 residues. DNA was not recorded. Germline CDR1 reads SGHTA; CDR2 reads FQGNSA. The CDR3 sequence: CASSLVTLNTEAFF.

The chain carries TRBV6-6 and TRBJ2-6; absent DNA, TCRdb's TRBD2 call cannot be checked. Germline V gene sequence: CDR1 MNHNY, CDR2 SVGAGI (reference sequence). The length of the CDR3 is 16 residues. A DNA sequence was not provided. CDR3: CASSYEASTGANVLTF.

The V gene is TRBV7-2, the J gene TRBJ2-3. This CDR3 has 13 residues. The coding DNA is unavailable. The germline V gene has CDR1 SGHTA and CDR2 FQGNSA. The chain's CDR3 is CASSLQVLDTQYF.

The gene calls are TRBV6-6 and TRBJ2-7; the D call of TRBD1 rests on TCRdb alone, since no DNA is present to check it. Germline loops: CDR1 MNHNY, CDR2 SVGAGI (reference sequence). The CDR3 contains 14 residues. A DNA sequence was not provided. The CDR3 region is CASRATLQGGEQYF.

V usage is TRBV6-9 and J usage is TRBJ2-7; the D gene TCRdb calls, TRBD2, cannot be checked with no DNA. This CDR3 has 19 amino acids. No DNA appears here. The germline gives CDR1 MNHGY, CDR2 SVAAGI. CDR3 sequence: CASRLGGASGRATAYEQYF.

CDR3 residues: CAWSVRRGLGEQYF. V is TRBV30 and J is TRBJ2-7; the TCRdb call, TRBD2, lacks DNA for checking. Germline V gene lookup returns CDR1 GTSNPN and CDR2 SVGIG (reference sequence). CDR3 length equals 14 residues. No nucleotide data were recorded.

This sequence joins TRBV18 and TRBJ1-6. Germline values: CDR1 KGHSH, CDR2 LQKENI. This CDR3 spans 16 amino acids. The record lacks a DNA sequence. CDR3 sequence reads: CASSPAGPTYNSPLHF.

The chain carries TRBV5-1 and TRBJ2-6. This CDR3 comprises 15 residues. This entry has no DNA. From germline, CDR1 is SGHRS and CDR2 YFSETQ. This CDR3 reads CASSLKISGANVLTF. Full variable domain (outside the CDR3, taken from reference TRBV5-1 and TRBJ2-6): KAGVTQTPRYLIKTRGQQVTLSCSPISGHRSVSWYQQTPGQGLQFLFEYFSETQRNKGNFPGRFSGRQFSNSRSEMNVSTLELGDSALYLCASSLKISGANVLTFGAGSRLTVL.

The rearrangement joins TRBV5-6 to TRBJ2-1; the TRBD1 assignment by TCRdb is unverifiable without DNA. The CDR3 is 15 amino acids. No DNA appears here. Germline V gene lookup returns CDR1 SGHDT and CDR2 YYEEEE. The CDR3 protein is CASSLGMNQFHEQFF.

The chain's CDR3 is CASSLDRGDTQYF. V usage is TRBV7-2 and J usage is TRBJ2-3; TCRdb lists TRBD1, though no DNA is available to test this call. CDR3 length equals 13 residues. The DNA is unrecorded. Germline assignment: CDR1 SGHTA and CDR2 FQGNSA.

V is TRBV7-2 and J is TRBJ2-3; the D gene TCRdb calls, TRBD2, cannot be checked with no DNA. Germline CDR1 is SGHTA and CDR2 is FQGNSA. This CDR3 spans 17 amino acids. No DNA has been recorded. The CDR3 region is CASRPTSGRAGEDTQYF.

This CDR3 reads CASSSDTGTDTQYF. This chain joins TRBV11-3 and TRBJ2-3; TCRdb indicates TRBD1, and absent DNA this call remains unverified. The length of the CDR3 is 14 residues. No DNA sequence is on record. Germline V lookup: CDR1 SGHNT, CDR2 YENEEA.

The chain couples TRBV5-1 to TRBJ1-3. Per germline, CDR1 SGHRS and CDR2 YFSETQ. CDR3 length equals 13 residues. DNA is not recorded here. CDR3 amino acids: CASRPTSGNTIYF.

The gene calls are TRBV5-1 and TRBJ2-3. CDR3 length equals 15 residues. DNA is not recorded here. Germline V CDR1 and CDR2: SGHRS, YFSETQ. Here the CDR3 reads CASSRIRPSTDTQYF.

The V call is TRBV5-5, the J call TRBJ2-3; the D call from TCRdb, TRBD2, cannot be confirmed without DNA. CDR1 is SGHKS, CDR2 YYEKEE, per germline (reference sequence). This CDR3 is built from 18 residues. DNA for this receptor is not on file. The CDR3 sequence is CASSFHSQTSGGTDTQYF.

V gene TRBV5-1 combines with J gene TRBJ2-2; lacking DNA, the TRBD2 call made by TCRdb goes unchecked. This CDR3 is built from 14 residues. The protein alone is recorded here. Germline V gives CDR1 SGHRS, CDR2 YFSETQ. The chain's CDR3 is CASSLRTGTGELFF.

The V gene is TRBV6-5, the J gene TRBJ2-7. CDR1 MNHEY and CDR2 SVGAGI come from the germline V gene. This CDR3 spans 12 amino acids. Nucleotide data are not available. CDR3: CATKGGAYEQYF.

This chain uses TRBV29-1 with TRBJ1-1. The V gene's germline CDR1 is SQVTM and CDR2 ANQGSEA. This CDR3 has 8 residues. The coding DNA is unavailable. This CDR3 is CSVGSAFF. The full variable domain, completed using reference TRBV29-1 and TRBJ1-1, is SAVISQKPSRDICQRGTSLTIQCQVDSQVTMMFWYRQQPGQSLTLIATANQGSEATYESGFVIDKFPISRPNLTFSTLTVSNMSPEDSSIYLCSVGSAFFGQGTRLTVV.

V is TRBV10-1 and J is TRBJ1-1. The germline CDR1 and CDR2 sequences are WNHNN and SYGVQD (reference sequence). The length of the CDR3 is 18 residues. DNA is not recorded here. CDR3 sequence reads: CASRIPWGAEVSGTEAFF.

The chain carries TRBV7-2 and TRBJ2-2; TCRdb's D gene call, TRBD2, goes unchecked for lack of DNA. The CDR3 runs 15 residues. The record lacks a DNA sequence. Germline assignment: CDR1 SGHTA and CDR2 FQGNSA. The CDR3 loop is CASSMGGSNTGELFF.